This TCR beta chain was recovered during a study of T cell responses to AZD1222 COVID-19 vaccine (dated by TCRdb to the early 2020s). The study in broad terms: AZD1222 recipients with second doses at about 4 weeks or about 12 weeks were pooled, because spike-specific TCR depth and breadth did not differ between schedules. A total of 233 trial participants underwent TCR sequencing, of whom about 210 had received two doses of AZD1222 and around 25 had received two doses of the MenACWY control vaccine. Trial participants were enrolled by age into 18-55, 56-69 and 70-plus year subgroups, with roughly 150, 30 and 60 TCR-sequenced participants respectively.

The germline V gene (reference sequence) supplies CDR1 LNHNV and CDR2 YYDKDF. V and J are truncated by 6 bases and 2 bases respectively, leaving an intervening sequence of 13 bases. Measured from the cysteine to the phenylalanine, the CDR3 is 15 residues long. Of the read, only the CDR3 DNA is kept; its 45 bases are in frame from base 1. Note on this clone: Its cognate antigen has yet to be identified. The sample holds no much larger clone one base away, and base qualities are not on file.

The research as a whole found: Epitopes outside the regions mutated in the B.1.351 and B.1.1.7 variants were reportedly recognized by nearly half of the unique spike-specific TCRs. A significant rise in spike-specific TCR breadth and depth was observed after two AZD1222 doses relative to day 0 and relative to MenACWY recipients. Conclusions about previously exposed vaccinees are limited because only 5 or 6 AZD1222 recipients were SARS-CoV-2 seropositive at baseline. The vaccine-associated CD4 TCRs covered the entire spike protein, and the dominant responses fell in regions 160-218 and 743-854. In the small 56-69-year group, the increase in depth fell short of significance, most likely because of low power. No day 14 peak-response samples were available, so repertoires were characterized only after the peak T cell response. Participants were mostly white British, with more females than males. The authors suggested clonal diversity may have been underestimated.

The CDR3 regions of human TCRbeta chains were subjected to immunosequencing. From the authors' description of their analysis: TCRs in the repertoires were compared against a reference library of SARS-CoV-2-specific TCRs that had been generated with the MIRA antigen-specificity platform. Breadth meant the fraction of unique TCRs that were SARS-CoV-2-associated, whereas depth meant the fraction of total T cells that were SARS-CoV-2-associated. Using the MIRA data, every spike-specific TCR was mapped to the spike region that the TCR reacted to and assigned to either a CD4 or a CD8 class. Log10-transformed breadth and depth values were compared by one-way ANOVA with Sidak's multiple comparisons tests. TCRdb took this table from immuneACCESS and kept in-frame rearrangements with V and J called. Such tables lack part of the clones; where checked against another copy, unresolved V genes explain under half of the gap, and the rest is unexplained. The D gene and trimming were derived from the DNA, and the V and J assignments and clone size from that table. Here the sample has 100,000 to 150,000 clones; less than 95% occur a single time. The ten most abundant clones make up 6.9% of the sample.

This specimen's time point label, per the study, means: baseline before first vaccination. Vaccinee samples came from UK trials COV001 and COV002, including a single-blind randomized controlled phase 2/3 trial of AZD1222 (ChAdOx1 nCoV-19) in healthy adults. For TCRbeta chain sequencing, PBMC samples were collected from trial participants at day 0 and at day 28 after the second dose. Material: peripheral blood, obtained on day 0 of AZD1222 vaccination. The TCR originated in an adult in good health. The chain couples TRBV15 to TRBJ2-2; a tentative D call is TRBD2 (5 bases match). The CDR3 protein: CATSSGVINTGELFF. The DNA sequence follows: TGTGCCACCAGTTCCGGGGTAATAAACACCGGGGAGCTGTTTTTT.